This T cell receptor (beta chain) was observed in a study of blood T cell repertoires in COVID-19. On the study more broadly: The samples span acute and convalescent COVID-19 from the United States, Italy and Spain. PBMCs, B-cell-depleted T cells, or T cells were the source of the cDNA or gDNA that made up the material.

V lost 2 bases, J lost 2 bases, and 11 bases lay in between. The CDR3 runs to 14 residues. Per the germline V gene, CDR1 is SGHRS and CDR2 is YFSETQ. In the source study's methods: Amplification of reference gene primers was used by the study to estimate nucleated cell counts. Sequencing used immunoSEQ multiplex PCR; TCRdb keeps in-frame clones, though not all of them. Clonal size and the V and J genes are those of that table, whereas D and trimming came from the DNA. The table lists 89,000 or so clones, around 82% of them singletons. The chain couples TRBV5-1 to TRBJ2-7, with D possibly TRBD2 on 6 matching bases. Sequencing was performed on peripheral blood. This TCR came from a human donor in a cohort sampled during active COVID-19. The CDR3, as DNA: TGCGCCAGCAGCTTAGGGACTCCAACCTACGAGCAGTACTTC. Its translation is CASSLGTPTYEQYF.